This TCR beta chain stems from a study of blood T cell repertoires in COVID-19. Study in general: COVID-19 samples collected from the United States, Italy and Spain covered acute and convalescent phases. In each case, the material was cDNA or gDNA derived from T cells, B-cell-depleted T cells, or PBMCs.

V was pared by 5 bases and J by 5 bases, with 16 bases between. Per the germline V gene, CDR1 is SGHRS and CDR2 is YFSETQ. CDR3 length: 14 residues. Source study methods: Amplification from reference gene primers served as the basis for estimated nucleated cell counts. The assay was immunoSEQ multiplex PCR, and TCRdb's table has in-frame clones only and misses some. The V and J calls and clone size are taken from that table; D and trimming were inferred from the DNA. The sample carries 90,000 to 150,000 clones, approximately 81% recorded once. Input material: peripheral blood. The TCR comes from a woman older than 75 with acute or convalescent COVID-19. The V gene is TRBV5-1, the J gene TRBJ1-1; D is uncertain. For the CDR3, the DNA is TGCGCCAGCAGTTTAAAGAGTGCGGAGACTGAAGCTTTCTTT. This gives the protein CASSLKSAETEAFF.